These 23 T cell receptor beta chains share one sample of origin, sequenced in a study of tumor and adjacent non-tumor tissue in lung cancer. RNA was extracted from bulk tissue without any cell sorting. This non-tumor lung sample came from over 3 cm beyond the tumor edge. Three rounds of nested PCR, following a modified ARM-PCR protocol, produced the TCRbeta library. TCRdb analysed the multiplex PCR reads with MiXCR anew, one entry per CDR3 protein. The sample holds approximately 100,000 distinct CDR3 sequences, roughly two thirds seen once. The sequenced sample was distant non-tumor lung tissue. The receptors were gathered from a man under 40 with non-small cell lung cancer.

Regarding this clonotype: The germline gene is not matched at one end of the junction; a read error may be the cause. The chain has TRBV11-2 and TRBJ1-5; TRBD1 agrees at 7 bases. The length of the CDR3 is 17 residues. CDR1 and CDR2 (germline): SGHAT, FQNNGV. The CDR3 coding sequence is TGTGCCAGTAGCTTAGACAGGGATGAAAATACCAATCAGCCCCAGCATTTT. Translation: CASSLDRDENTNQPQHF.

Concerning this clonotype itself: A much larger clonotype is one base distant, so this may be a read error. CDR3 DNA sequence: TGTACCAGCAGACCTGACAGTTACGAGCAGTACTTC. As protein: CTSRPDSYEQYF. This chain uses TRBV6-1 with TRBJ2-7; tentative D call: TRBD1 (5 bases). The germline CDR1 and CDR2 sequences are MNHNS and SASEGT. The CDR3 totals 12 residues.

This clonotype was seen more than once but under ten times. This chain links TRBV11-2 with TRBJ2-5; 10 bases align to TRBD2. V was clipped by 1 base and J by 5 bases; unmatched bases: 7. In germline, CDR1 is SGHAT, CDR2 FQNNGV. The CDR3 runs to 16 residues. Here the CDR3 DNA reads TGTGCCAGCAGCTTAGCGTATAGCGGGAGGTGGGAGACCCAGTACTTC. This gives the protein CASSLAYSGRWETQYF.

On this clonotype itself: One end of the junction is discordant with germline, which a read error may explain. The gene calls are TRBV10-1 and TRBJ2-2; 7 bases match TRBD1. Germline assignment: CDR1 WNHNN and CDR2 SYGVQD (reference sequence). CDR3 length equals 14 residues. The CDR3 nucleotides read TGCACCAGCAGTGGACAGGCCCACACCGGGGAGCTGTTTTTT. Protein sequence: CTSSGQAHTGELFF.

This clonotype occurred a few times. The rearrangement links TRBV24-1 to TRBJ2-7; 7 bases agree with TRBD1. Germline CDR1 reads KGHDR; CDR2 reads SFDVKD. J lost 2 bases, V lost 2 bases, and 5 bases had no gene match. The CDR3 is 15 residues long. The DNA of the CDR3 is TGTGCCACCAGTGATTCACGGGACAGTACCTACGAGCAGTACTTC. Its protein is CATSDSRDSTYEQYF.

The table lists this clonotype with many counts. The chain employs TRBV4-1 and TRBJ2-3; D might be TRBD2 (6 bases). V was cut by 4 bases and J by 3 bases, with 14 bases left in between. CDR1 and CDR2 (germline): MGHRA, YSYEKL. The CDR3 length is 15 residues. The CDR3 protein is CASSPGGALTDTQYF. DNA of the CDR3: TGCGCCAGCAGCCCCGGCGGGGCACTAACAGATACGCAGTATTTT.

With regard to this clonotype: Possible read error: a much larger clone is one base away. The chain is built from TRBV6-2 or TRBV6-3 and TRBJ2-5, with 9 bases aligning to TRBD2. The CDR3 runs 15 residues. Germline V gives CDR1 MNHEY, CDR2 SVGEGT. CDR3 region: CTSSKGLAGQETQYF. The CDR3 DNA follows: TGTACCAGCAGCAAAGGTCTAGCGGGGCAGGAGACCCAGTACTTC.

The chain couples TRBV11-2 to TRBJ2-2; D is ambiguous. Germline V gene sequence: CDR1 SGHAT, CDR2 FQNNGV. The CDR3 sequence is 15 residues long. V was shortened by 2 bases and J by 4 bases, with 11 bases between the two germline ends. The CDR3 loop is CASSLITHPTGELFF. The CDR3 DNA sequence: TGTGCCAGCAGCTTAATCACCCACCCCACCGGGGAGCTGTTTTTT.

The chain combines TRBV29-1 with TRBJ2-2, with D possibly matching TRBD2 (6 bases). Germline CDR1 reads SQVTM; CDR2 reads ANQGSEA. This CDR3 is built from 15 residues. V lost 1 base and J 2 bases, leaving 11 bases between the germline ends. This chain's CDR3 is CSVEVTGTNTGELFF. The CDR3, as DNA: TGCAGCGTTGAAGTGACCGGGACTAACACCGGGGAGCTGTTTTTT.

Concerning this clonotype: One end of the junction fails to match germline, which may point to a read error. This sequence joins TRBV11-2 and TRBJ2-7; TRBD2 is a possible D gene (5 bases). The CDR3 spans 16 residues. CDR1 SGHAT and CDR2 FQNNGV come from the germline V gene. The CDR3 DNA sequence: TGTGCCACCGGCTTAGATGGCGGGCCTTCCTCCTACGAGCAATACTTC. Its protein is CATGLDGGPSSYEQYF.

This clonotype was counted between two and nine times. This may arise from a read error, as a much more abundant clone is one base away. V and J are TRBV6-5 and TRBJ1-1; D might be TRBD1 (6 bases). CDR1 and CDR2 from the germline V gene are MNHEY and SVGAGI. Trimming removed 0 bases at V and 2 bases at J, with 10 bases between. This CDR3 region has 15 residues. The CDR3: CASSYSRGHNTEAFF. The CDR3 DNA sequence: TGTGCCAGCAGTTACTCACGGGGGCATAACACTGAAGCTTTCTTT.

A remark on this clonotype: Mismatch with germline at one junction end may stem from a read error. The chain couples TRBV7-8 to TRBJ2-3; possibly TRBD2 for D (5 bases). The length of the CDR3 is 16 residues. The V gene's germline CDR1 is SGHVS and CDR2 FQNEAQ. CDR3 sequence (DNA): TGTGCCTGCAGCTCGCGCCGCCTAGCCCCAAGAGATACGCAGTATTTT. Its translation: CACSSRRLAPRDTQYF.

In the case of this clonotype: A much larger clone lies a single base off, so this may be a read error. The chain combines TRBV12-3 or TRBV12-4 with TRBJ2-3; 7 nucleotides match TRBD2. V lost 2 bases and J lost 5; bases outside the gene matches: 10. CDR3 length equals 16 residues. DNA of the CDR3: TGTGCCAGCAGTTTACTCCTAGTGGGAGGGCGAGATACGCAGTATTTT. This codes for CASSLLLVGGRDTQYF.

Details on this clonotype: The germline gene is not matched at one end of the junction; a read error may be the cause. Here the CDR3 DNA reads TGCAATGCTAGAGAGGGGGACGGGCAGTACTTC. Protein product: CNAREGDGQYF. J is TRBJ2-7 and V is TRBV20-1; D possibly corresponds to TRBD1 (6 bases). The CDR3 length is 11 residues. Germline loops: CDR1 DFQATT, CDR2 SNEGSKA (reference sequence).

The chain couples TRBV20-1 to TRBJ2-3; D gene ambiguous. Trimming left V 3 bases short and J 2 bases short, with 9 bases between. Germline loops: CDR1 DFQATT, CDR2 SNEGSKA (reference sequence). The CDR3 is made up of 13 amino acids. The CDR3, as DNA: TGCAGTGCTAGGGCCCCCATCACAGATACGCAGTATTTT. It translates to CSARAPITDTQYF.

V is TRBV29-1 and J is TRBJ2-5; the D is unclear. CDR3 length equals 13 residues. Germline V gene sequence: CDR1 SQVTM, CDR2 ANQGSEA. The CDR3 region is CSVSDGTQETQYF. CDR3 bases: TGCAGTGTTTCGGACGGCACACAAGAGACCCAGTACTTC.

Only a few counts were recorded for this clonotype. This chain connects TRBV29-1 to TRBJ1-2; 7 bases line up with TRBD1. CDR1 and CDR2 (germline): SQVTM, ANQGSEA. With V trimmed by 6 bases and J by 5 bases, 12 bases remained unmatched. The CDR3 consists of 14 residues. CDR3 DNA sequence: TGCAGCGTCGGCGGCGGACAGGAAGTGTATGGCTACACCTTC. It yields the protein CSVGGGQEVYGYTF.

The chain recombines TRBV6-1 with TRBJ1-1; D not certain. Germline V lookup: CDR1 MNHNS, CDR2 SASEGT. The CDR3 is 13 residues long. The germline V and J ends were trimmed by 7 bases and 11 bases, with 20 bases remaining between them. DNA for the CDR3: TGTGCCAGCAATTTCGGACCTAAGATCGTTGCTTTCTTT. Amino acids: CASNFGPKIVAFF.

To note about this clonotype: A much larger clone differs by one base, so this may be a read error. The gene calls are TRBV29-1 and TRBJ1-1; D perhaps matches TRBD1 (5 bases). The CDR3 has 12 amino acids. Trimming pared 7 bases from V and 6 bases from J, leaving 15 bases between. Germline-derived CDR1 and CDR2 are SQVTM and ANQGSEA. CDR3 in amino acids: CSAGAGEAEAFF. The CDR3 region has the DNA TGCAGCGCCGGGGCCGGGGAAGCTGAAGCTTTCTTT.

In the case of this clonotype: Likely a read error: the CDR3 ends without its conserved phenylalanine or tryptophan. This rearrangement joins TRBV29-1 to TRBJ2-1; 12 nucleotides agree with TRBD1. The CDR3 extends over 15 amino acids. Germline loops: CDR1 SQVTM, CDR2 ANQGSEA. CDR3 residues: CSVEAPGQGAEEQFL. The CDR3 coding sequence is TGTAGCGTTGAAGCCCCGGGACAGGGGGCCGAAGAGCAGTTCCTC.

The chain carries TRBV20-1 and TRBJ2-2; D not resolved. Germline-derived CDR1 and CDR2 are DFQATT and SNEGSKA (reference sequence). This CDR3 is built from 12 residues. V lost 3 bases, J lost 4 bases, and 6 bases lay in between. The CDR3: CSASPVTGELFF. The CDR3 DNA is TGCAGTGCTAGCCCTGTCACCGGGGAGCTGTTTTTT.

About this clonotype: This clone may be a read error of a much larger clone one base away. The gene calls are TRBV6-2 or TRBV6-3 and TRBJ2-5; 8 bases are shared with TRBD1. Germline V lookup: CDR1 MNHEY, CDR2 SVGEGT. The ends lost 7 bases at V and 5 bases at J; junction bases unmatched: 12. This CDR3 has 15 amino acids. In DNA form, the CDR3 reads TGTGCCAGCAAAATGCCGACAGGGGCGGTGGAGACCCAGTACTTC. This codes for CASKMPTGAVETQYF.

Notes on this clonotype: A read error may produce the germline difference seen at one junction end. This chain uses TRBV6-1 with TRBJ2-1, with D maybe TRBD1 (6 bases). The CDR3 is 15 residues long. The germline gives CDR1 MNHNS, CDR2 SASEGT. Here the CDR3 reads CASSQGPGDGIRQFF. In nucleotides, the CDR3 is TGTGCCAGCAGCCAGGGGCCAGGGGATGGGATTAGGCAGTTTTTC.